This paragraph reports one T cell receptor beta chain. Its antigen is still unknown. PCR employed 60 Vbeta and 13 Jbeta primers. Only in-frame clones appear in the TCRdb table, and some are missing; sequencing was by immunoSEQ multiplex PCR. This sample has about 55,000 clones, with around 79% found just once. The source of the sample is a study of cytomegalovirus exposure and HLA in healthy donors. Study observations and caveats: A previous analysis found most TCR beta V segments productive roughly 87% or roughly 30% of the time.

This CDR3 region has 13 residues. Germline CDR1 reads LNHNV; CDR2 reads YYDKDF (reference sequence). Trimming removed 0 bases from V and 6 bases from J, with 8 bases in between. Input material: PBMCs. The V gene is TRBV15, the J gene TRBJ1-2; the D gene is possibly TRBD1 (5 bases). The receptor's source is a female donor in good health and CMV-seronegative. As DNA, the CDR3 is TGTGCCACCAGCAGAGACAGGGTCGATGGCTACACCTTC. It encodes CATSRDRVDGYTF.